The subject of this entry is one T cell receptor beta chain. Its antigen is unknown. These data come from a study of T cell responses to AZD1222 COVID-19 vaccine. The assay was immunoSEQ multiplex PCR, and TCRdb's table has in-frame clones only and misses some. The profile shows some 140,000 clones, under 95% of them singletons. Germline V gene sequence: CDR1 LGHDT, CDR2 YNNKEL (reference sequence). V was shortened by 0 bases and J by 8 bases, with 14 bases between the two germline ends. CDR3 size: 15 residues. Study outcomes and limitations: Two doses of AZD1222 preceded a rise in Spike-specific TCR breadth and depth. Every sample of the repertoires postdated the peak T cell response. Spike-wide vaccine-associated CD4 TCRs dominated at 160-218 and 743-854. At baseline, seropositivity was found in only 6 or 7 AZD1222 recipients.

The receptor comes from an adult in good health. The chain carries TRBV3-1 (or the pseudogene TRBV3-2) and TRBJ2-1; no reliable D call. The sequenced sample was peripheral blood, obtained on day 0 of AZD1222 vaccination. CDR3 DNA sequence: TGTGCCAGCAGCCAAGATGCGATAGGTAGGGATGAGCAGTTCTTC. It specifies CASSQDAIGRDEQFF.